This T cell receptor beta chain was retrieved from a study of graft-versus-host responses after intestinal transplantation. Findings and limits, study-wide: High graft-versus-host to host-versus-graft clonal ratios were seen in allografts of patients with graft-donor T cell macrochimerism. The recipient marrow held GvH clones, and some of them showed up first in ileum or blood.

Produced via immunoSEQ multiplex PCR; TCRdb's table is partial and in-frame only. The table lists some 88,000 clones, around 93% of them singletons. CDR1 is SGDLS and CDR2 is YYNGEE in the germline V gene. V gave up 0 bases and J gave up 0 bases, with 9 bases separating them. This CDR3 region has 15 residues. This clone was seen once. Its antigen is not identified. The receptor comes from a human donor who received an intestinal transplant. The chain has TRBV9 and TRBJ2-5; tentative D call: TRBD1 (5 bases). The sample here was unstimulated CD8+ T cells sorted from spleen or lymph node cells, taken before intestinal transplant. The CDR3 DNA reads as TGTGCCAGCAGCGTAGGGTCGACAGACCAAGAGACCCAGTACTTC. Translation gives CASSVGSTDQETQYF.